This T cell receptor (beta chain) appears in the sequencing data of a study of blood T cell repertoires in COVID-19. The CDR3 is 15 residues long. The germline V gene has CDR1 SGHTA and CDR2 FQGTGA. The junction had 6 bases not matched to a gene; V was cut back by 5 bases and J by 2 bases. This clone was counted once. Some clones are missing from TCRdb's copy, which holds only in-frame ones; the method was immunoSEQ multiplex PCR. The sample consists of 220,000 or so clones, approximately 83% of them appearing once. The material sequenced was peripheral blood. The chain couples TRBV7-3 to TRBJ1-3; 7 positions agree with TRBD1. The sequence came from a woman aged 55-69 years with acute or convalescent COVID-19. DNA of the CDR3: TGTGCCAGCAGCCCTACAGGGGACGCTGGAAACACCATATATTTT. This translates into CASSPTGDAGNTIYF.